This TCR beta chain was sequenced for a study of blood T cells in healthy people across ages. About this clonotype itself: Its antigen is as yet unknown.

Study-level results: PBMCs went unsorted, and a conclusive naive versus antigen-experienced comparison was therefore prevented.

Donors ranged from roughly 6 to 100 years old and were healthy Caucasians in Russia. The total RNA that was extracted per sample amounted to at least 5 micrograms. V was shortened by 1 base and J by 7 bases, with 11 bases between the two germline ends. The germline V gene has CDR1 MGHRA and CDR2 YSYEKL. CDR3 length equals 14 residues. Through a sample-barcoded 5' primer and a J-beta primer mix, a second PCR was run for 7 to 11 cycles. TCRdb used MiXCR to reprocess the 5' RACE reads, holding one entry per CDR3 protein. The sample yields 780,000 or so distinct CDR3 sequences, about 56% seen once. The chain combines TRBV4-1 with TRBJ2-1, with D hard to call. Specimen: blood. The sequence was collected from a man aged 40-50 years in good health. The CDR3 region is CASSQGFEINEQFF. CDR3 sequence (DNA): TGCGCCAGCAGCCAAGGGTTCGAAATAAATGAGCAGTTCTTC.